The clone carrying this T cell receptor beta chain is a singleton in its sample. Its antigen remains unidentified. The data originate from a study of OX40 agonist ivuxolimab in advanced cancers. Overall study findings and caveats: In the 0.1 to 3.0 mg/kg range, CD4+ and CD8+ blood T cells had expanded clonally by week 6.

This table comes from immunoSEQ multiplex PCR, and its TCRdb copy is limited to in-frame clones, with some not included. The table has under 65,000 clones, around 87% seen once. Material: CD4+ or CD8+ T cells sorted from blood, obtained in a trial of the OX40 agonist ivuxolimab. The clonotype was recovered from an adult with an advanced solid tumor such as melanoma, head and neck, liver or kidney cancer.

The CDR3 region is CASSYMGDSREKLFF. The CDR3 region has the DNA TGTGCCAGCAGTTACATGGGCGACAGCCGAGAAAAACTGTTTTTT. This rearrangement joins TRBV6-6 to TRBJ1-4, with D possibly matching TRBD1 (5 bases). The ends were cut back, 2 bases at V and 8 bases at J, with 15 bases in the middle. The CDR3 contains 15 residues. Germline assignment: CDR1 MNHNY and CDR2 SVGAGI (reference sequence).